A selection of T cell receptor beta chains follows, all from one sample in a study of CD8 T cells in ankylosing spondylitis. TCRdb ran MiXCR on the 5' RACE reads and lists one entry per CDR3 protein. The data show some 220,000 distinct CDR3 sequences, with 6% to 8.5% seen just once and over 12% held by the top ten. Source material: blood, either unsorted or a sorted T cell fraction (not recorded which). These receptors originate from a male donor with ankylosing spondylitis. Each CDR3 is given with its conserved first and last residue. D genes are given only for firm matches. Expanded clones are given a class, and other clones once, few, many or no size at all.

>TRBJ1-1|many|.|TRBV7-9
CASSFQGIPNTEAFF
TGTGCCAGCAGCTTTCAGGGGATACCGAACACTGAAGCTTTCTTT
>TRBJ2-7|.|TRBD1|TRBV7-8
CASSLPTTGSSYEQYF
TGTGCCAGCAGCTTACCTACGACAGGGAGTTCCTACGAGCAGTACTTC
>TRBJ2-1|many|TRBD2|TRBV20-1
CSAGGLAFYNEQFF
TGCAGTGCCGGCGGACTAGCTTTTTACAATGAGCAGTTCTTC
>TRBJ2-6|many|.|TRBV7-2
CASSHAATPSGANVLTF
TGTGCCAGCAGCCATGCAGCTACCCCCTCTGGGGCCAACGTCCTGACTTTC
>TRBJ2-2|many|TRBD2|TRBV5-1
CASSLDAAGVGTGELFF
TGCGCCAGCAGCTTGGACGCAGCGGGAGTTGGTACCGGGGAGCTGTTTTTT
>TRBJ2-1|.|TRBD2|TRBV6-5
CASSPSSGRIYNEQFF
TGTGCCAGCAGTCCATCCAGCGGGAGGATCTACAATGAGCAGTTCTTC
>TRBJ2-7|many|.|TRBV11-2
CASSLIRGGRPSYELYF
TGTGCCAGCAGCTTGATTCGAGGTGGGAGGCCCTCCTACGAGCTGTACTTC
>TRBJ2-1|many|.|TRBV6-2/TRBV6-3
CASSLVRSYNEQFF
TGTGCCAGCAGTTTAGTACGCTCCTACAATGAGCAGTTCTTC
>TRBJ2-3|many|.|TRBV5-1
CASSLTQTTDTQYF
TGCGCCAGCAGCTTGACTCAAACCACAGATACGCAGTATTTT
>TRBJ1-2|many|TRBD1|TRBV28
CASSLRRRGDYGYTF
TGTGCCAGCAGTTTAAGGCGCAGGGGGGACTATGGCTACACCTTC
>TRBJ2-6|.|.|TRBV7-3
CASSPPRIAGANVLTF
TGTGCCAGCAGCCCGCCGAGGATTGCTGGGGCCAACGTCCTGACTTTC
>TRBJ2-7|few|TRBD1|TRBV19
CASSHGDSFYEQYF
TGTGCCAGTAGTCATGGGGACAGCTTCTACGAGCAGTACTTC
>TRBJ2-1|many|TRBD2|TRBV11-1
CASSPHSGTLDEQFF
TGTGCCAGCAGCCCCCATAGCGGGACTTTGGATGAGCAGTTCTTC
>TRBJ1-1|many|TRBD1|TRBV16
CASSHTGGWGEAFF
TGTGCCAGCAGTCACACAGGGGGCTGGGGTGAAGCTTTCTTT
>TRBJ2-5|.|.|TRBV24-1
CATGATEETQYF
TGTGCCACCGGGGCTACCGAAGAGACCCAGTACTTC
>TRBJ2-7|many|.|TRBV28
CASSFSSVTYEQYF
TGTGCCAGCAGTTTTTCTAGCGTAACCTACGAGCAGTACTTC
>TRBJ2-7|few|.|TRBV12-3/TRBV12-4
CASSLGQGHYEQYF
TGTGCCAGCAGTTTAGGGCAGGGACACTACGAGCAGTACTTC
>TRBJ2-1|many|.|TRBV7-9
CASSLAEGSGYNEQFF
TGTGCCAGCAGCTTAGCGGAAGGTAGCGGTTACAATGAGCAGTTCTTC
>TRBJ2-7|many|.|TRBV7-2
CASSLVRDRYPYEQYF
TGTGCCAGCAGCTTAGTTAGGGACCGATACCCCTACGAGCAGTACTTC
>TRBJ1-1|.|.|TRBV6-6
CASILTTEAFF
TGTGCCAGCATTTTAACAACTGAAGCTTTCTTT
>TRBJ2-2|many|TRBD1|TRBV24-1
CATTGTVNTGELFF
TGTGCCACCACCGGGACAGTGAACACCGGGGAGCTGTTTTTT
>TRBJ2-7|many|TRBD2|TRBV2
CASSEKGSGGSSYEQYF
TGTGCCAGCAGTGAAAAGGGGTCGGGCGGGAGCTCCTACGAGCAGTACTTC
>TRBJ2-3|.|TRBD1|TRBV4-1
CASSQGGQGPDTQYF
TGCGCCAGCAGCCAAGGGGGACAGGGGCCAGATACGCAGTATTTT
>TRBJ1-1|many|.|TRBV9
CASSVVQGLNTEAFF
TGTGCCAGCAGCGTAGTTCAGGGGCTGAACACTGAAGCTTTCTTT
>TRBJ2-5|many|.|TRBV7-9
CASSAQKEGGTQYF
TGTGCCAGCAGCGCCCAGAAAGAAGGCGGGACCCAGTACTTC
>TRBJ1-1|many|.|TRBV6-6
CASRDSMNTEAFF
TGTGCCAGCAGGGACAGTATGAACACTGAAGCTTTCTTT
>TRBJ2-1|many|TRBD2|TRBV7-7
CASSLKAGGNEQFF
TGTGCTAGCAGCTTAAAAGCGGGGGGTAATGAGCAGTTCTTC
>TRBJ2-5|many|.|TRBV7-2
CASSLGGGETQYF
TGTGCCAGCAGCTTAGGAGGGGGAGAGACCCAGTACTTC
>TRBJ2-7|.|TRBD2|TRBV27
CASSYSGGEKDYEQYF
TGTGCCAGCAGTTACTCGGGGGGAGAAAAAGACTACGAGCAGTACTTC
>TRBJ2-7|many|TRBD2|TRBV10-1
CASSEYRGLDSYEQYF
TGCGCCAGCAGTGAGTACCGCGGACTAGACTCCTACGAGCAGTACTTC
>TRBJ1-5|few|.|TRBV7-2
CASSRKDDVFNQPQHF
TGTGCCAGCAGCAGAAAAGATGACGTATTCAATCAGCCCCAGCATTTT
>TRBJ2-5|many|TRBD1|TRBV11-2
CASSLGQGRETQYF
TGTGCCAGCAGCTTAGGACAGGGGAGGGAGACCCAGTACTTC
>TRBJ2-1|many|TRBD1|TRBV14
CASSHSTGTGYNEQFF
TGTGCCAGCAGCCACTCCACCGGGACAGGTTACAATGAGCAGTTCTTC
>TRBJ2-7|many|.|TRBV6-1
CASSGRGTAYEQYF
TGTGCCAGCAGTGGCCGCGGGACAGCCTACGAGCAGTACTTC
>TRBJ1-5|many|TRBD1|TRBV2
CASSSYRTGGNQPQHF
TGTGCCAGCAGTTCATATCGGACAGGGGGCAATCAGCCCCAGCATTTT
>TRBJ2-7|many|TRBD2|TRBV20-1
CSASRLAAPYEQYF
TGCAGTGCTAGTCGGCTAGCGGCACCCTACGAGCAGTACTTC
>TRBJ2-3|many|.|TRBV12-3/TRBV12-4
CASSFLSRPDTQYF
TGTGCCAGCAGTTTCCTTAGCCGGCCAGATACGCAGTATTTT
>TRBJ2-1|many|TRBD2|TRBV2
CASSGTGTMAPHNEQFF
TGTGCCAGCAGCGGAACCGGGACTATGGCCCCGCACAATGAGCAGTTCTTC
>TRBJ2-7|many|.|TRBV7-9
CASSFDTGTYEQYF
TGTGCCAGCAGCTTTGACACGGGAACCTACGAGCAGTACTTC
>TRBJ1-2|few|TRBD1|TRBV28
CASTRTGDNYGYTF
TGTGCCAGCACCCGGACAGGGGATAACTATGGCTACACCTTC
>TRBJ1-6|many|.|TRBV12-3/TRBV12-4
CASSRDGPNNSPLHF
TGTGCCAGCAGTCGGGACGGTCCCAATAATTCACCCCTCCACTTT
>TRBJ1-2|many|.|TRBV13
CASSSVRIGYTF
TGTGCCAGCAGCTCCGTGAGAATCGGCTACACCTTC
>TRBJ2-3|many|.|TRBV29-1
CSSEPWPDTQYF
TGCAGCTCCGAACCATGGCCGGATACGCAGTATTTT
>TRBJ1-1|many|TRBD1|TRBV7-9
CASSSGGEETEAFF
TGTGCCAGCAGCTCAGGGGGCGAGGAGACTGAAGCTTTCTTT
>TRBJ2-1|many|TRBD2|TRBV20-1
CSARPAGGEYNEQFF
TGCAGTGCTCGGCCCGCGGGAGGGGAATACAATGAGCAGTTCTTC
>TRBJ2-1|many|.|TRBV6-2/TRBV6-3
CASSYSRLSYNEQFF
TGTGCCAGCAGTTACTCGAGGCTGTCCTACAATGAGCAGTTCTTC
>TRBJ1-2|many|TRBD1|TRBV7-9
CASSPSGTGEYGYTF
TGTGCCAGCAGCCCTTCCGGGACAGGGGAGTATGGCTACACCTTC
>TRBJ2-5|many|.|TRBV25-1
CASSQEGHLQETQYF
TGTGCCAGCAGCCAAGAGGGACACCTCCAAGAGACCCAGTACTTC
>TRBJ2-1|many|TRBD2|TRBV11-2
CASSLVLAAYNEQFF
TGTGCCAGCAGCTTAGTACTAGCGGCATACAATGAGCAGTTCTTC
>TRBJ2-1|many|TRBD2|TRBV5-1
CASSLGTSGGASYNEQFF
TGCGCCAGCAGCTTGGGGACTAGCGGGGGGGCTTCCTACAATGAGCAGTTCTTC
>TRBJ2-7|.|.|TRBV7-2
CASSLRARAPSSYEQYF
TGTGCCAGCAGCTTAAGGGCCCGGGCCCCGAGCTCCTACGAGCAGTACTTC
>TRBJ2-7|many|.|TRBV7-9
CASSLVVGPLYEQYF
TGTGCCAGCAGCTTAGTTGTGGGCCCACTCTACGAGCAGTACTTC
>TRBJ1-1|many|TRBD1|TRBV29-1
CSVEDTQGAPGTEAFF
TGCAGCGTTGAAGATACCCAGGGGGCGCCTGGGACTGAAGCTTTCTTT
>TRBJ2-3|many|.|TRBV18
CASSPTTDTQYF
TGTGCCAGCTCCCCTACCACAGATACGCAGTATTTT
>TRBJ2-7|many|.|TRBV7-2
CASSLSPAAYEQYF
TGTGCCAGCAGCTTATCTCCCGCCGCCTACGAGCAGTACTTC
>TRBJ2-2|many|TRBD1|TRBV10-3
CAIKGQGDGELFF
TGTGCCATCAAGGGACAGGGTGACGGGGAGCTGTTTTTT
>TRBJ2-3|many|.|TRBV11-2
CASSLSGDTQYF
TGTGCCAGCAGCCTAAGCGGGGATACGCAGTATTTT